Below are 5 T cell receptor beta chains sequenced from a single sample in a study of T cell repertoires in cytomegalovirus infection. One entry per CDR3 protein, called by TCRdb with MiXCR from the reads. The data hold 380,000 or so distinct CDR3 sequences, with roughly 36% observed a single time. No cognate antigen is known for these TCRs. The sequences come from cultured PBMCs, collected from culture after CMV antigen stimulation. These receptors originate from a human donor in good health (CMV status not recorded). Some clones in this sample may be carry-over from other donors' samples.

This clonotype was recorded a few times. The CDR3 DNA is TGTGCCAGCAGCCTTACAGGGTTGGAGACCCAGTACTTC. Its translation: CASSLTGLETQYF. The rearrangement links TRBV7-2 to TRBJ2-5; D may be TRBD1 (6 bases). Trimming removed 5 bases from V and 5 bases from J, with 12 bases in between. CDR3 length equals 13 residues. The germline V gene encodes CDR1 SGHTA and CDR2 FQGNSA.

The chain carries TRBV14 and TRBJ1-2, with TRBD1 matching over 9 bases. After removal of 2 bases from V and 3 bases from J, the junction contained 10 bases not matched to a gene. Germline assignment: CDR1 SGHDN and CDR2 FVKESK. The CDR3 consists of 17 residues. The CDR3 protein is CASSQLTGQGTYYGYTF. The CDR3 DNA reads as TGTGCCAGCAGCCAACTCACCGGACAGGGGACATACTATGGCTACACCTTC.

The chain's CDR3 is CASSRGENGNTIYF. DNA for the CDR3: TGTGCCAGTAGTAGGGGAGAGAATGGAAACACCATATATTTT. This chain connects TRBV19 to TRBJ1-3; D gene unclear. The V end lost 4 bases, the J end lost 3 bases, and 10 bases lay between the germline ends. This CDR3 has 14 residues. CDR1 LNHDA and CDR2 SQIVND come from the germline V gene (reference sequence).

At least ten counts were recorded for this clonotype. The rearrangement uses TRBV12-3 or TRBV12-4 and TRBJ2-3, with 11 bases that match TRBD2. Trimming at V came to 3 bases and at J to 1 base, leaving 3 bases not matched to a gene. This CDR3 is built from 16 residues. The CDR3 protein is CASSFSGRARTDTQYF. The CDR3 bases are TGTGCCAGCAGTTTTAGCGGGAGGGCCCGCACAGATACGCAGTATTTT.

The rearrangement links TRBV27 to TRBJ2-1, with D maybe TRBD2 (6 bases). V lost 3 bases and J 0 bases, leaving 9 bases between the germline ends. The CDR3 is made up of 15 amino acids. Per germline, CDR1 MNHEY and CDR2 SMNVEV (reference sequence). The CDR3 loop reads CASSFGSGSYNEQFF. In nucleotides, the CDR3 is TGTGCCAGCAGTTTTGGTAGCGGCTCCTACAATGAGCAGTTCTTC.